Given below is one T cell receptor beta chain in context. Antigen unknown. The data are from a study of cytomegalovirus exposure and HLA in healthy donors. Whole-study findings and limits: Cytomegalovirus association was listed for about 160 TCR beta chains.

This CDR3 has 13 residues. Germline loops: CDR1 SGHTA, CDR2 FQGNSA. Germline trimming cut 8 bases from V and 0 bases from J; bases unmatched to any gene: 2. Researchers ran the PCR with 60 Vbeta and 13 Jbeta primers. Only in-frame clones appear in the TCRdb table, and some are missing; sequencing was by immunoSEQ multiplex PCR. In the table there are 100,000 or so clones, around three quarters of which are singletons. The TCR comes from a woman aged 40 to 49 in good health and CMV-seropositive. V gene TRBV7-2 combines with J gene TRBJ2-3; 7 bases are a match to TRBD2. The specimen was PBMCs. Written as DNA, the CDR3 is TGTGCCAGCCTAGCGGTTAGCACAGATACGCAGTATTTT. Translated: CASLAVSTDTQYF. Full variable domain (remainder filled in from reference TRBV7-2 and TRBJ2-3): GAGVSQSPSNKVTEKGKDVELRCDPISGHTALYWYRQSLGQGLEFLIYFQGNSAPDKSGLPSDRFSAERTGGSVSTLTIQRTQQEDSAVYLCASLAVSTDTQYFGPGTRLTVL.